What follows is one T cell receptor beta chain and its context. Its target is not known. These data are taken from a study of cytomegalovirus exposure and HLA in healthy donors. Whole-study results and caveats: Donors belonging to an Asian-associated ancestry cluster reportedly showed fewer N-insertions in productive TCRs than the roughly 700-donor mean, according to what a later analysis found. The study listed approximately 160 cytomegalovirus-associated TCR beta chains.

The V gene end was trimmed by 10 bases and the J gene end by 8 bases; junction bases not matched to a gene: 17. This CDR3 comprises 17 residues. Germline V gene lookup returns CDR1 MNHEY and CDR2 SMNVEV (reference sequence). PCR employed 60 Vbeta and 13 Jbeta primers. Sequencing used immunoSEQ multiplex PCR; TCRdb keeps in-frame clones, though not all of them. The table lists 65,000 to 85,000 clones, around 9.1% of them singletons, with roughly a quarter in the top ten. The sample taken for sequencing was PBMCs. V and J are TRBV27 and TRBJ2-3, with 14 positions matching TRBD2. This TCR was recovered from a man aged 55-75 years in good health and CMV-seropositive. Here the CDR3 reads CATTILPTSGRAATQYF. The CDR3 nucleotides read TGTGCCACCACAATTTTACCGACTAGCGGGAGGGCAGCTACGCAGTATTTT.